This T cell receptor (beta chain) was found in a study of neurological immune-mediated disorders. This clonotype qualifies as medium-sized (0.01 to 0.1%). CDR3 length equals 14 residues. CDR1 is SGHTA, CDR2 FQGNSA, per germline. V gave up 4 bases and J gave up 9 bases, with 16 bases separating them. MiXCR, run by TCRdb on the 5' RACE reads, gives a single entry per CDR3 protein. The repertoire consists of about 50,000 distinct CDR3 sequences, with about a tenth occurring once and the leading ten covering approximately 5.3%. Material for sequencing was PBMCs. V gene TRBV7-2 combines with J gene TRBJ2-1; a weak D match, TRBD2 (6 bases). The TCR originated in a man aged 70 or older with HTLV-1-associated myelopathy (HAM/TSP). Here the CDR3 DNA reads TGTGCCAGCAGCTCGGTAGCGGTACTCGGTGAGCAGTTCTTC. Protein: CASSSVAVLGEQFF.